This TCR beta chain was found in a study of OX40 agonist ivuxolimab in advanced cancers. Concerning the study at large: Ivuxolimab was a fully human IgG2 agonistic monoclonal antibody targeting the costimulatory receptor OX40 (CD134). Intravenous ivuxolimab was administered to patients every 2 weeks at six dose levels: 0.01, 0.1, 0.3, 1.5, 3 and 10 mg/kg. Of the roughly 54 dose-escalation patients, hepatocellular carcinoma was present in about 19, melanoma in roughly 15, renal cell carcinoma in 9 and head and neck cancer in 9. In the dose-escalation cohort, more than 80% of patients were male, and the mean age was roughly 56 years with a range of roughly 23 to 79. Patients were allowed to have had prior anti-PD-1, anti-PD-L1 or anti-CTLA-4 therapy, and approximately 40% of the dose-escalation patients had been treated with checkpoint inhibitors. Three dose-escalation patients achieved partial responses, one with hepatocellular carcinoma and two with cutaneous melanoma. Peripheral TCRbeta sequencing aimed to test whether ivuxolimab altered TCR sequence diversity and caused clonal T-cell expansion. The paper reports the monotherapy dose-escalation portion (N = 52 patients) of the phase I ivuxolimab trial.

To sequence the TCRbeta CDR3 region, genomic DNA was isolated from the sorted cells. The immunoSEQ Assay was used for sequencing of TCRbeta CDR3 regions. This is the immuneACCESS table as TCRdb keeps it, with only in-frame sequences that have V and J called. A part of the clones is gone; compared with another copy, unresolved V genes explain less than half, and the rest is unexplained. The sample table records about 54,000 clones; about 91% of these occur just once. The ten biggest clones cover roughly 9.4% of the sample. Of note for this clone: Its antigen remains undetermined. No base quality values were provided; no much bigger clone lies one nucleotide off.

From the cysteine through the phenylalanine, the CDR3 covers 14 amino acids. Only CDR3 DNA remains: 42 bases, in frame from the first base. The germline V gene sets CDR1 to SNHLY and CDR2 to FYNNEI. After removal of 6 bases from V and 1 base from J, the junction retains 5 bases not matched to a gene. The trial excluded patients who had a history of autoimmune disease or were on systemic immunosuppression. Peripheral blood for TCR sequencing was collected from all dose cohorts at baseline, on cycle 4 day 1, and on cycle 7 day 1. Samples were obtained from an open-label, multicenter, first-in-human phase I dose-escalation trial of ivuxolimab. Adults with locally advanced or metastatic melanoma, renal cell carcinoma, hepatocellular carcinoma or head and neck squamous cell carcinoma were enrolled in the trial. CD4+ and CD8+ T cells were sorted separately from peripheral blood before TCR sequencing. Here is what the overall study found, with its caveats: Which antigens the clonally expanded peripheral T cells were specific for was not determined. After ivuxolimab, CD8+ T cells had more expanded clones than CD4+ T cells on average. Low levels of normalized T-cell clonal expansion were also seen in some patients who did not respond. In the 0.1-3.0 mg/kg groups, partial responders were among the patients with the lowest normalized peripheral clonal expansion, particularly in CD8+ T cells. At doses from 0.1 to 3.0 mg/kg, clonal expansion was seen in both CD4+ and CD8+ blood T cells between baseline and week 6.

Sequencing used CD4+ or CD8+ T cells sorted from blood, obtained in a trial of the OX40 agonist ivuxolimab. The receptor chain draws on TRBV2 and TRBJ2-5, and 7 junction bases match TRBD1. This TCR was sampled from an adult with an advanced solid tumor such as melanoma, head and neck, liver or kidney cancer. The CDR3 protein sequence reads: CASSQYRGQETQYF. The nucleotide sequence reads TGTGCCAGCAGCCAATACAGGGGCCAAGAGACCCAGTACTTC.